A selection of T cell receptor beta chains follows, all from one sample in a study of blood T cell repertoires in COVID-19. The table came from immunoSEQ multiplex PCR; TCRdb's copy has only in-frame clones and leaves some out. The table has some 210,000 clones, around 88% seen once. The material sequenced was peripheral blood. The source of these receptors is a man between 45 and 60 years old with active or convalescent COVID-19. Each CDR3 is given with its conserved first and last residue. The D gene is left open where the match is weak. Only some rows state a clone size, as once, few, many or a class for expanded clones.

D gene | clone size | J gene | V gene | CDR3 protein | CDR3 DNA
- | - | TRBJ2-2 | TRBV3-1/TRBV3-2 | CASSPTEPGELFF | TGTGCCAGCAGCCCGACAGAACCCGGGGAGCTGTTTTTT
- | - | TRBJ2-5 | TRBV11-2 | CASSRGAGETQYF | TGTGCCAGCAGCCGAGGGGCGGGGGAGACCCAGTACTTC
TRBD1 | - | TRBJ1-1 | TRBV7-9 | CASSLGDSEAFF | TGTGCCAGCAGCTTAGGGGACAGTGAAGCTTTCTTT
TRBD1 | - | TRBJ2-1 | TRBV12-3/TRBV12-4 | CASSSGQDNEQFF | TGTGCCAGCAGTTCGGGACAGGACAATGAGCAGTTCTTC
- | - | TRBJ1-2 | TRBV29-1 | CSVAGEDGYTF | TGCAGCGTTGCCGGGGAGGATGGCTACACCTTC
TRBD1 | - | TRBJ2-3 | TRBV19 | CASSIPGQGASDTQYF | TGTGCCAGTAGTATACCGGGACAGGGGGCATCTGATACGCAGTATTTT
TRBD1 | - | TRBJ1-5 | TRBV12-5 | CASGSDRTGLGQPQHF | TGTGCTAGTGGTTCGGATCGGACAGGGCTCGGGCAGCCCCAGCATTTT
- | once | TRBJ1-2 | TRBV7-9 | CASSLAGNYGYTF | TGTGCCAGCAGCTTAGCCGGGAACTATGGCTACACCTTC
TRBD1 | - | TRBJ1-6 | TRBV10-3 | CAVHRGDNSPLHF | TGTGCCGTACACAGGGGGGATAATTCACCCCTCCACTTT
TRBD2 | - | TRBJ2-5 | TRBV14 | CASSQPLGRATQYF | TGTGCCAGCAGCCAGCCACTCGGGAGGGCGACCCAGTACTTC
- | - | TRBJ1-5 | TRBV7-3 | CASSLGQTYQPQHF | TGTGCCAGCAGCTTAGGTCAGACATATCAGCCCCAGCATTTT
TRBD2 | - | TRBJ2-1 | TRBV19 | CASRLAGGPPHEQFF | TGTGCCAGTAGACTAGCGGGAGGGCCCCCCCATGAGCAGTTCTTC
TRBD2 | - | TRBJ2-7 | TRBV7-8 | CASSLERFSGIFYEQYF | TGTGCCAGCAGCTTAGAAAGGTTCAGCGGGATCTTTTACGAGCAGTACTTC
- | few | TRBJ2-3 | TRBV25-1 | CASEGSGLTDTQYF | TGTGCCAGCGAGGGTAGCGGACTCACAGATACGCAGTATTTT
TRBD1 | - | TRBJ1-6 | TRBV27 | CASSAPPTGAVAPLHF | TGTGCCAGCAGTGCACCCCCGACAGGGGCAGTGGCACCCCTCCACTTT
- | - | TRBJ2-7 | TRBV28 | CASSSLPSNEQYF | TGTGCCAGCAGTTCCCTACCTTCTAACGAGCAGTACTTC
- | - | TRBJ2-1 | TRBV19 | CASSIVGGVVNEQFF | TGTGCCAGTAGTATAGTAGGAGGCGTGGTCAATGAGCAGTTCTTC
- | - | TRBJ1-3 | TRBV7-9 | CASSADRAGNTIYF | TGTGCCAGCAGCGCCGATCGGGCTGGAAACACCATATATTTT
TRBD1 | - | TRBJ1-1 | TRBV5-4 | CASSPLWDRNTEAFF | TGTGCCAGCAGCCCCTTGTGGGACAGGAACACTGAAGCTTTCTTT
TRBD2 | - | TRBJ2-5 | TRBV20-1 | CSASTAGDETQYF | TGCAGTGCTAGTACAGCGGGAGACGAGACCCAGTACTTC
- | - | TRBJ2-7 | TRBV11-3 | CASSPGTGYEQYF | TGTGCCAGCAGCCCCGGGACTGGATACGAGCAGTACTTC
- | - | TRBJ2-3 | TRBV6-6 | CASSLGGDGRRADTQYF | TGTGCCAGCAGTCTCGGGGGTGACGGGCGACGCGCGGATACGCAGTATTTT
- | - | TRBJ2-2 | TRBV3-1/TRBV3-2 | CASSQDGGRTYTGELFF | TGTGCCAGCAGCCAAGACGGAGGGCGAACCTACACCGGGGAGCTGTTTTTT
- | - | TRBJ2-7 | TRBV21-1 | CASSKEKAGGPGEQYF | TGTGCCAGCAGCAAAGAGAAGGCGGGAGGGCCTGGGGAGCAGTACTTC
- | - | TRBJ2-5 | TRBV29-1 | CSGGTGRETQYF | TGCAGCGGGGGGACGGGAAGGGAGACCCAGTACTTC
- | - | TRBJ2-3 | TRBV30 | CAWSVKRGAYTDTQYF | TGTGCCTGGAGTGTAAAACGAGGAGCTTACACAGATACGCAGTATTTT
- | - | TRBJ1-1 | TRBV7-2 | CASSLLPDTEAFF | TGTGCCAGCAGTCTCCTGCCGGACACTGAAGCTTTCTTT
- | - | TRBJ2-2 | TRBV2 | CASSEGHGAGELFF | TGTGCCAGCAGTGAAGGGCACGGAGCCGGGGAGCTGTTTTTT
- | - | TRBJ2-3 | TRBV27 | CASSSTRTGSNQDTQYF | TGTGCCAGCAGTTCCACCCGAACAGGCAGCAACCAAGATACGCAGTATTTT
TRBD2 | - | TRBJ2-3 | TRBV6-5 | CASSRLAGGRDTQYF | TGTGCCAGCAGTAGACTAGCGGGGGGGCGTGATACGCAGTATTTT
- | - | TRBJ2-7 | TRBV27 | CASSLFPPRNYEQYF | TGTGCCAGCAGTTTATTCCCCCCCAGAAACTACGAGCAGTACTTC
- | few | TRBJ2-3 | TRBV7-9 | CASSRTGNTQYF | TGTGCCAGCAGCCGAACCGGGAATACGCAGTATTTT
TRBD1 | - | TRBJ1-4 | TRBV9 | CASSEGTGTEKLFF | TGTGCCAGCAGCGAAGGGACAGGGACCGAAAAACTGTTTTTT
- | few | TRBJ1-2 | TRBV2 | CASSEYGQINYGYTF | TGTGCCAGCAGTGAATATGGGCAGATAAACTATGGCTACACCTTC
- | few | TRBJ1-4 | TRBV29-1 | CSVGEDEKLFF | TGCAGCGTAGGGGAAGATGAAAAACTGTTTTTT
- | - | TRBJ1-2 | TRBV19 | CASRNFLGGAYGYTF | TGTGCCAGTAGGAACTTCCTTGGGGGGGCCTATGGCTACACCTTC
TRBD1 | - | TRBJ1-6 | TRBV9 | CASSVAIGQGSFNSPLHF | TGTGCCAGCAGCGTAGCTATCGGACAGGGGAGTTTTAATTCACCCCTCCACTTT
TRBD1 | - | TRBJ1-1 | TRBV3-1/TRBV3-2 | CASSQGAGGWGTEAFF | TGTGCCAGCAGCCAAGGGGCAGGGGGCTGGGGCACTGAAGCTTTCTTT
- | few | TRBJ1-3 | TRBV9 | CASSGPGGSGNTIYF | TGTGCCAGCAGCGGTCCGGGAGGCTCAGGAAACACCATATATTTT
- | - | TRBJ2-7 | TRBV10-2 | CASSEYGYEQYF | TGCGCCAGCAGTGAGTACGGCTACGAGCAGTACTTC
- | - | TRBJ1-1 | TRBV29-1 | CSVAYQNTEAFF | TGCAGCGTTGCCTACCAGAACACTGAAGCTTTCTTT
TRBD1 | - | TRBJ1-4 | TRBV19 | CASTPTPGQGLRKLFF | TGTGCCAGTACCCCAACCCCGGGACAGGGTTTAAGAAAACTGTTTTTT
- | - | TRBJ2-3 | TRBV6-5 | CASSPVSGPTDTQYF | TGTGCCAGCAGCCCAGTTAGCGGCCCCACAGATACGCAGTATTTT
TRBD1 | - | TRBJ1-3 | TRBV7-3 | CASSTDRGNTIYF | TGTGCCAGCAGTACGGACAGGGGAAACACCATATATTTT
TRBD1 | - | TRBJ1-4 | TRBV3-1/TRBV3-2 | CASSQGTGYEKLFF | TGTGCCAGCAGCCAAGGGACAGGGTATGAAAAACTGTTTTTT
- | - | TRBJ1-5 | TRBV27 | CASSWGPYSNQPQHF | TGTGCCAGCAGTTGGGGGCCCTATAGCAATCAGCCCCAGCATTTT
TRBD1 | - | TRBJ2-1 | TRBV4-1 | CASSQGRTGGVSSYNEQFF | TGCGCCAGCAGCCAAGGAAGGACAGGGGGCGTCAGCTCCTACAATGAGCAGTTCTTC
- | many | TRBJ1-1 | TRBV2 | CASSEGENTEAFF | TGTGCCAGCAGTGAAGGAGAGAACACTGAAGCTTTCTTT
TRBD1 | - | TRBJ2-7 | TRBV11-2 | CASSLSRDSFSYEQYF | TGTGCCAGCAGCCTTTCTCGGGACAGCTTCTCCTACGAGCAGTACTTC
- | - | TRBJ1-2 | TRBV30 | CAWSPGSYYGYTF | TGTGCCTGGTCACCAGGGTCGTACTATGGCTACACCTTC
TRBD2 | - | TRBJ2-3 | TRBV11-2 | CASSLAGGVGTDTQYF | TGTGCCAGCAGCTTAGCGGGGGGGGTGGGCACAGATACGCAGTATTTT